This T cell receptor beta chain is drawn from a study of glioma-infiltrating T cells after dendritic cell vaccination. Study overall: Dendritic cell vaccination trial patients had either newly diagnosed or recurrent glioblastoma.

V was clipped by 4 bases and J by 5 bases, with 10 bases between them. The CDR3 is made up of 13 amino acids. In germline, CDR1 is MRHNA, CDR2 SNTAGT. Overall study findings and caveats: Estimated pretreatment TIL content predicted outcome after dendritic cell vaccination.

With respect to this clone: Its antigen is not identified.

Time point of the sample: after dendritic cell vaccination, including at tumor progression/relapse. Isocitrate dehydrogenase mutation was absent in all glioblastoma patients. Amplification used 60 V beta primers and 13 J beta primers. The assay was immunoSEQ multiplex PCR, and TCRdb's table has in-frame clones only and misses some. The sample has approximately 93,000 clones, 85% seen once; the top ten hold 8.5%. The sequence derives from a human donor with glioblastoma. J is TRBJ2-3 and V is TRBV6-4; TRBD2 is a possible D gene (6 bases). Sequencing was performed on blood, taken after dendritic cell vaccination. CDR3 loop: CASSASSEDTQYF. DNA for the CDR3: TGTGCCAGCAGTGCCTCTAGCGAAGATACGCAGTATTTT.